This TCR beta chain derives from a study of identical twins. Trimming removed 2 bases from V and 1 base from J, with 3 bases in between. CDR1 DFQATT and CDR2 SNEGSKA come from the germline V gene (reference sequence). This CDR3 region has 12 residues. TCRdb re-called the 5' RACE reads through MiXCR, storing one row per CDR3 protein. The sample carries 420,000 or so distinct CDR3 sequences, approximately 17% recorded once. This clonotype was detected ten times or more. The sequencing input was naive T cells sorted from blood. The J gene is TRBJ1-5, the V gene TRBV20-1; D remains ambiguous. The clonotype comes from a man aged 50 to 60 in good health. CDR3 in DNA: TGCAGTGCTAGAAACAGCAATCAGCCCCAGCATTTT. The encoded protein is CSARNSNQPQHF.